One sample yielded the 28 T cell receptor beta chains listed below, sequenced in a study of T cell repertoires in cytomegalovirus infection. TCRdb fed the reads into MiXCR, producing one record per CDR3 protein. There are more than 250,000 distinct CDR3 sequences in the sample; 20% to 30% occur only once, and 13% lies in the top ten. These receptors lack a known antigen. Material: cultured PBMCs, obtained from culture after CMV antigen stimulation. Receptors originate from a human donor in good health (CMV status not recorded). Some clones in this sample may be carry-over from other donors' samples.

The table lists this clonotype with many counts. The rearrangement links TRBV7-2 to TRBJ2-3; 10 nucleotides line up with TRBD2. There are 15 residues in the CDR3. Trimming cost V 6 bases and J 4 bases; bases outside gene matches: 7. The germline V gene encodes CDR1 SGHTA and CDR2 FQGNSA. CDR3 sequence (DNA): TGTGCCAGCAGACGAAGCGGGAGGGCCGCAGATACGCAGTATTTT. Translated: CASRRSGRAADTQYF.

CDR3 coding DNA: TGTGCCAGCAGTCCATTTGGACGGGAGCCTAGGGATACGCAGTATTTT. This gives the protein CASSPFGREPRDTQYF. This sequence joins TRBV6-2 or TRBV6-3 and TRBJ2-3; D may be TRBD2 (6 bases). Germline V gene lookup returns CDR1 MNHEY and CDR2 SVGEGT. The CDR3 consists of 16 residues. The V end lost 5 bases, the J end lost 6 bases, and 21 bases lay between the germline ends.

The CDR3 loop reads CATSPMGDGTQYF. CDR3 sequence (DNA): TGTGCCACCAGCCCAATGGGGGACGGGACCCAGTACTTC. The chain has TRBV15 and TRBJ2-5; D may correspond to TRBD1 or TRBD2 (5 bases each). Germline CDR1 and CDR2: LNHNV and YYDKDF (reference sequence). The length of the CDR3 is 13 residues. Trimming took 5 bases from V and 7 from J, leaving 14 bases between them.

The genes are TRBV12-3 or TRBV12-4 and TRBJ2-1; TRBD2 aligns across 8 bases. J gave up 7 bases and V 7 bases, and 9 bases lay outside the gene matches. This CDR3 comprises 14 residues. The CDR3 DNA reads TGTGCCAGCACCCCACTAGCGGATGGGAATGAGCAGTTCTTC. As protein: CASTPLADGNEQFF.

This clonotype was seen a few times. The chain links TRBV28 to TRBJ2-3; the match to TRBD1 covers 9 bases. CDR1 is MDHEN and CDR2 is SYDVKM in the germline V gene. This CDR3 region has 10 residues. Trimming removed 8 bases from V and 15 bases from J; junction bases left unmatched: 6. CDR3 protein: CASSGQGRYF. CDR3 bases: TGTGCCAGCTCGGGACAGGGCCGATATTTT.

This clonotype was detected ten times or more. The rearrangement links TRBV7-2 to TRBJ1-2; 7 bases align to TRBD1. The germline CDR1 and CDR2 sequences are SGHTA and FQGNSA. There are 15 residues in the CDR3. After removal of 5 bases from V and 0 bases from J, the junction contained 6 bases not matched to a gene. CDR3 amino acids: CASSRRQGSNYGYTF. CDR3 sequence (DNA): TGTGCCAGCAGCCGCCGACAGGGATCTAACTATGGCTACACCTTC.

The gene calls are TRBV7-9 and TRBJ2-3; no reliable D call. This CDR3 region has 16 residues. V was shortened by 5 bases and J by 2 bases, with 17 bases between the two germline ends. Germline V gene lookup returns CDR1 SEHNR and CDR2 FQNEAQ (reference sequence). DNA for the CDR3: TGTGCCAGCAGCCAATTCGGTGGTGGGATCACAGATACGCAGTATTTT. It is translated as CASSQFGGGITDTQYF.

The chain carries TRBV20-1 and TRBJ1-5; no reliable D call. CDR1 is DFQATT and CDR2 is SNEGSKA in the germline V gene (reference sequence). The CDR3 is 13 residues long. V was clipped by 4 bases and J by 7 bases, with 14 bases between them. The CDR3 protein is CSAISTAAQPQHF. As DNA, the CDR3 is TGCAGTGCTATATCGACGGCTGCCCAGCCCCAGCATTTT.

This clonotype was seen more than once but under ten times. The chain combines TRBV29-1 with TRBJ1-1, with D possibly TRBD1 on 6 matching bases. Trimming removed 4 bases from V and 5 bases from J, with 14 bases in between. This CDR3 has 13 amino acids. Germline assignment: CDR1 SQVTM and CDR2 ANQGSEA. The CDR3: CSVGFGGRTEAFF. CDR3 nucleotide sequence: TGCAGCGTTGGTTTCGGGGGGCGGACTGAAGCTTTCTTT.

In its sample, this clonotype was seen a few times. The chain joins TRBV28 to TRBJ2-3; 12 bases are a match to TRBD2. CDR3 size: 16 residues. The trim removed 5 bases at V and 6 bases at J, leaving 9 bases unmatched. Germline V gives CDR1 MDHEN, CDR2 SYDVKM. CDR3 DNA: TGTGCCAGCAGTCCTCTAGCGGGAGGGCCGGGGGATACGCAGTATTTT. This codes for CASSPLAGGPGDTQYF.

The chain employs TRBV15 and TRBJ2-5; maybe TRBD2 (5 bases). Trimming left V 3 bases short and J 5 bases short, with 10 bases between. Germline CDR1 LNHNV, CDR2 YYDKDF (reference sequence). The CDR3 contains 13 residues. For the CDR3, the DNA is TGTGCCACCAGCAGGGACTCCGCGGAGACCCAGTACTTC. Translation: CATSRDSAETQYF.

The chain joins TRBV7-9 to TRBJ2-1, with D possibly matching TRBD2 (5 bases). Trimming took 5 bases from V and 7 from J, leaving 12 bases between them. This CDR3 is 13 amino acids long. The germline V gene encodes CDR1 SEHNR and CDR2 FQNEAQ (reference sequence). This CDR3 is CASSTRSGNEQFF. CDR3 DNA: TGTGCCAGCAGCACACGGTCGGGGAATGAGCAGTTCTTC.

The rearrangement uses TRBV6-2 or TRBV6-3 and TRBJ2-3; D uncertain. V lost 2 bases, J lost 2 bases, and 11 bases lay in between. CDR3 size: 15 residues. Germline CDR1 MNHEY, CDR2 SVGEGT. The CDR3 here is CASSYKGFPTDTQYF. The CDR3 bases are TGTGCCAGCAGTTACAAAGGATTCCCCACAGATACGCAGTATTTT.

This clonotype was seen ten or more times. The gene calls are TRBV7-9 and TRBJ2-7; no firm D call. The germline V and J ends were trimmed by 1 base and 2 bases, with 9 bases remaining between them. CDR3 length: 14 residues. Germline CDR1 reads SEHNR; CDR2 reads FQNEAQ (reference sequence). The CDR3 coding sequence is TGTGCCAGCAGCTTAGAGTTACACCCCTACGAGCAGTACTTC. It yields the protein CASSLELHPYEQYF. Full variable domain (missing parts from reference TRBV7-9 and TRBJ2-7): DTGVSQNPRHKITKRGQNVTFRCDPISEHNRLYWYRQTLGQGPEFLTYFQNEAQLEKSRLLSDRFSAERPKGSFSTLEIQRTEQGDSAMYLCASSLELHPYEQYFGPGTRLTVT.

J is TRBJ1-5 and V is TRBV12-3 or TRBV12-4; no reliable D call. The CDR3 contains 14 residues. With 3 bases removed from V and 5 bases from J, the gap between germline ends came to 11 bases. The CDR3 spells CASSFRQPDQPQHF. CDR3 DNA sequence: TGTGCCAGCAGTTTCCGGCAACCCGATCAGCCCCAGCATTTT.

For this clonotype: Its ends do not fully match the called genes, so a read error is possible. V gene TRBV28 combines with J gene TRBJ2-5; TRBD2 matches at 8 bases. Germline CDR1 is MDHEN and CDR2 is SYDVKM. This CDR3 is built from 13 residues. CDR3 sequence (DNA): TGTGCCAGCAGTTTTATAGGGACTAGAGGACGGGACTTC. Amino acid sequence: CASSFIGTRGRDF. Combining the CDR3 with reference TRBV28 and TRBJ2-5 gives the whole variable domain DVKVTQSSRYLVKRTGEKVFLECVQDMDHENMFWYRQDPGLGLRLIYFSYDVKMKEKGDIPEGYSVSREKKERFSLILESASTNQTSMYLCASSFIGTRGRDFGPGTRLLVL.

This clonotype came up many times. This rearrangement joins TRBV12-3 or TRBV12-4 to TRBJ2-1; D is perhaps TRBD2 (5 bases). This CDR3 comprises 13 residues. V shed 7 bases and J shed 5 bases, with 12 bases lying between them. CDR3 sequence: CASKDGGDNEQFF. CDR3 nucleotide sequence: TGTGCCAGCAAGGACGGAGGAGACAATGAGCAGTTCTTC.

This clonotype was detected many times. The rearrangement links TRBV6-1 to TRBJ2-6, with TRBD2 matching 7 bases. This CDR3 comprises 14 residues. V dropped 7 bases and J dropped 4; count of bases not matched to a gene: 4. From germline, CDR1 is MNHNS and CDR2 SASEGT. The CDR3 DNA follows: TGTGCCAGCAAGCGGGGAACCGGGGCCAACGTCCTGACTTTC. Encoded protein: CASKRGTGANVLTF.

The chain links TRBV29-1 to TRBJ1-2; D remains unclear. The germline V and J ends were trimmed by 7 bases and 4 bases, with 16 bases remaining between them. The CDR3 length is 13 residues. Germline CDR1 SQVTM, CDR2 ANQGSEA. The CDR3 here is CSARGQTVYGYTF. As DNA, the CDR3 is TGCAGCGCCCGGGGTCAGACTGTCTATGGCTACACCTTC.

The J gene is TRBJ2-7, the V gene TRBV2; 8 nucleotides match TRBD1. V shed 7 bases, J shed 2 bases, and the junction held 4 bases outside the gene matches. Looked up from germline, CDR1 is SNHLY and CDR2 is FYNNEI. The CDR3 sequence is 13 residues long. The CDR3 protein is CASTVRGPYEQYF. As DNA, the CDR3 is TGTGCCAGCACTGTCAGGGGGCCCTACGAGCAGTACTTC.

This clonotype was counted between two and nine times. CDR3 amino acids: CASSLDYSTTDTQYF. CDR3 nucleotide sequence: TGTGCCAGCAGCTTAGATTATTCGACCACAGATACGCAGTATTTT. This chain connects TRBV11-2 to TRBJ2-3; D ambiguous. CDR3 length equals 15 residues. V was shortened by 0 bases and J by 2 bases, with 9 bases between the two germline ends. Germline loops: CDR1 SGHAT, CDR2 FQNNGV.

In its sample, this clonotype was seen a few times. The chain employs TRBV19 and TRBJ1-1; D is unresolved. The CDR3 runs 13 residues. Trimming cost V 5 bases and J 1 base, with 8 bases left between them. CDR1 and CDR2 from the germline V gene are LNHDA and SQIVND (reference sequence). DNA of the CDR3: TGTGCCAGTAGTCCCAACGGGAACACTGAAGCTTTCTTT. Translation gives CASSPNGNTEAFF.

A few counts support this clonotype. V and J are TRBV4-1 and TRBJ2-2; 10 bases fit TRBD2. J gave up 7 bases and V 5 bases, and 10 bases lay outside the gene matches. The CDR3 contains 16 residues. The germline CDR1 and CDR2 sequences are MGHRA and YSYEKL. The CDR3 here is CASSAPSGRMGGELFF. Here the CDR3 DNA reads TGCGCCAGCAGCGCACCTAGCGGGAGAATGGGCGGGGAGCTGTTTTTT.

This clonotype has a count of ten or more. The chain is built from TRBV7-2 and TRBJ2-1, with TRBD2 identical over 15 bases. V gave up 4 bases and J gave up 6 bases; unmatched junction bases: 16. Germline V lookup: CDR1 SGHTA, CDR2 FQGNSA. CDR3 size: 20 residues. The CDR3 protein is CASSSAGTSGRPRWGNEQFF. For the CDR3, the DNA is TGTGCCAGCAGCTCAGCCGGGACTAGCGGGAGGCCCCGATGGGGCAATGAGCAGTTCTTC.

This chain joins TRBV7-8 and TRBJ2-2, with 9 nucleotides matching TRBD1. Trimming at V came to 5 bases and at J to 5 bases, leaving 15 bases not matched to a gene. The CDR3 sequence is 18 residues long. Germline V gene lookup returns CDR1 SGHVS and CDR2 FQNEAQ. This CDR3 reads CASSVGTGLFEKTGELFF. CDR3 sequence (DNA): TGTGCCAGCAGCGTAGGGACAGGGCTATTTGAAAAAACCGGGGAGCTGTTTTTT.

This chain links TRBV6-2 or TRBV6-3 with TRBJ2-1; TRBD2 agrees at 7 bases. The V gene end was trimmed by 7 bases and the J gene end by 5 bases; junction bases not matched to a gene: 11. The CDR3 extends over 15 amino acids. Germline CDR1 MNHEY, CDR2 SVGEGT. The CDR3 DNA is TGTGCCAGCACCCCCAATAGCGGGTATAACAATGAGCAGTTCTTC. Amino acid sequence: CASTPNSGYNNEQFF.

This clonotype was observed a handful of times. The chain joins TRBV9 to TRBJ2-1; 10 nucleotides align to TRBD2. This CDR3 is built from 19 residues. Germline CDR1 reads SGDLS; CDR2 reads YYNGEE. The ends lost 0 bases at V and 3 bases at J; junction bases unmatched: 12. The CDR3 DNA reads TGTGCCAGCAGCGTAGATCAAGGGCTAGCGGGAGTAAGCTACAATGAGCAGTTCTTC. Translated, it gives CASSVDQGLAGVSYNEQFF.

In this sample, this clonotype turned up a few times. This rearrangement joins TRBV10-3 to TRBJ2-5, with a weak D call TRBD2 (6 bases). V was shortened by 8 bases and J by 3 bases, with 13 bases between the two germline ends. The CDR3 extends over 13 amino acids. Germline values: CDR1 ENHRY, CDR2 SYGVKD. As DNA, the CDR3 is TGTGCCATCGCCCAGCGCGGGGAAGAGACCCAGTACTTC. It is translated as CAIAQRGEETQYF.